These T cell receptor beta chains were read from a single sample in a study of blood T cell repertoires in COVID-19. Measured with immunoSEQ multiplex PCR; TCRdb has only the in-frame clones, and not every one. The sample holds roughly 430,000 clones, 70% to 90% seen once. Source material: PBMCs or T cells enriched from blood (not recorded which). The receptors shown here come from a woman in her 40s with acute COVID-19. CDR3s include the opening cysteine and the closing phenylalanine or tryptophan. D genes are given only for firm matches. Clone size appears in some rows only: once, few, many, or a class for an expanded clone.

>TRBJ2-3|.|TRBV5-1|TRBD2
CASSLEALAGYDTQYF
TGCGCCAGCAGCTTGGAAGCGCTAGCGGGGTACGATACGCAGTATTTT
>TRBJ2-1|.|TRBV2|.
CASSAQASRPPYNEQFF
TGTGCCAGCAGTGCTCAGGCTTCCAGGCCTCCCTACAATGAGCAGTTCTTC
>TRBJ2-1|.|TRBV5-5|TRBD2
CASSQVTSGGANEQFF
TGTGCCAGCAGCCAAGTGACTAGCGGGGGGGCAAATGAGCAGTTCTTC
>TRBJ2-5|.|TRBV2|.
CASKFGGTSGQETQYF
TGTGCCAGCAAATTTGGGGGGACCTCAGGCCAGGAGACCCAGTACTTC
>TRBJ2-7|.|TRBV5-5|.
CASSLHPDRPSGGQYF
TGTGCCAGCAGCTTACACCCGGACAGGCCTTCCGGGGGGCAGTACTTC
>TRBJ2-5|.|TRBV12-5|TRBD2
CASGRGLAETQYF
TGTGCTAGTGGTAGGGGACTAGCGGAGACCCAGTACTTC
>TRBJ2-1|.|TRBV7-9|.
CASSHSNNEQFF
TGTGCCAGCAGCCACTCTAACAATGAGCAGTTCTTC
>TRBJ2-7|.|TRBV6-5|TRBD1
CASRRGTGSYEQYF
TGTGCCAGCAGGCGAGGGACAGGGTCCTACGAGCAGTACTTC
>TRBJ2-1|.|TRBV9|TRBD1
CASSPQVGTGIMNEQFF
TGTGCCAGCAGCCCCCAGGTGGGGACAGGGATAATGAATGAGCAGTTCTTC
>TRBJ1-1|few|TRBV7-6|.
CASSLAIAVSTEAFF
TGTGCCAGCAGCTTAGCAATCGCGGTCAGCACTGAAGCTTTCTTT
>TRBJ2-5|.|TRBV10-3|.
CAISATDREGETQYF
TGTGCCATCAGTGCAACGGACAGGGAGGGGGAGACCCAGTACTTC
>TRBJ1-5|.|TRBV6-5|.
CASGTGRGEPQHF
TGTGCCAGCGGAACTGGGAGGGGGGAGCCCCAGCATTTT
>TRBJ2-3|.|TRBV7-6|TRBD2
CASSPGTSGDTQYF
TGTGCCAGCAGCCCCGGGACTAGCGGGGATACGCAGTATTTT
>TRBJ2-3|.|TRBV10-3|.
CAITAGVSTDTQYF
TGTGCCATCACTGCCGGAGTTAGCACAGATACGCAGTATTTT
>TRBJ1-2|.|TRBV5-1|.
CASSFQGLGMGPYGYTF
TGCGCCAGCAGCTTTCAGGGTTTAGGAATGGGTCCCTATGGCTACACCTTC
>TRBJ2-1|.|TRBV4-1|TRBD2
CASSQDLVRGGRGEQFF
TGCGCCAGCAGCCAAGATTTAGTGCGGGGGGGCCGCGGTGAGCAGTTCTTC
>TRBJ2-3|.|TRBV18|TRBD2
CASSPLAGWAFPDTQYF
TGTGCCAGCTCACCCTTAGCGGGTTGGGCATTCCCAGATACGCAGTATTTT
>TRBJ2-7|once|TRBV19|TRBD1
CASSVTGEINYEQYF
TGTGCCAGTAGTGTGACAGGGGAAATCAACTACGAGCAGTACTTC
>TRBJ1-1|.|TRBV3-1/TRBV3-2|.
CASSQASQGGNTEAFF
TGTGCCAGCAGCCAAGCCTCTCAAGGGGGGAACACTGAAGCTTTCTTT
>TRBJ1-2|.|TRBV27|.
CASPSLPYGYTF
TGTGCCAGTCCAAGCCTCCCCTATGGCTACACCTTC
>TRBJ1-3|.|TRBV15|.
CATSEGHFDSGNTIYF
TGTGCCACCAGCGAGGGACACTTCGACTCTGGAAACACCATATATTTT
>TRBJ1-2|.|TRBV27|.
CASSTLGQGGTGKNYGYTF
TGTGCCAGCAGTACCCTGGGACAAGGCGGCACCGGCAAGAACTATGGCTACACCTTC
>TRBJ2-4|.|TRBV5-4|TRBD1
CASSLAGTGETKNIQYF
TGTGCCAGCAGCTTGGCCGGGACAGGGGAGACCAAAAACATTCAGTACTTC
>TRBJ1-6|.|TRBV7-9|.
CASSVFGPNRLMGSPLHF
TGTGCCAGCAGCGTTTTTGGACCCAACAGGTTGATGGGATCACCCCTCCACTTT
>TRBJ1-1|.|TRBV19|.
CASGLTPGNTEAFF
TGTGCCAGTGGTTTGACCCCGGGGAACACTGAAGCTTTCTTT
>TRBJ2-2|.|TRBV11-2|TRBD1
CASSLVSGTGGGELFF
TGTGCCAGCAGCTTAGTTTCCGGGACAGGAGGCGGGGAGCTGTTTTTT
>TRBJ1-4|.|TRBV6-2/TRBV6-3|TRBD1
CASSGQDATNEKLFF
TGTGCCAGCAGTGGACAGGATGCAACTAATGAAAAACTGTTTTTT
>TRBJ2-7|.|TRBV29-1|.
CSVATGTHEQYF
TGCAGCGTGGCAACAGGGACCCACGAGCAGTACTTC
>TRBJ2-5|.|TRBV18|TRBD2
CASSLTSAQETQYF
TGTGCCAGCTCGTTGACTAGCGCGCAAGAGACCCAGTACTTC
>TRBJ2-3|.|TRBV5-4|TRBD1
CASSAGQGADTQYF
TGTGCCAGCAGCGCCGGACAGGGGGCAGATACGCAGTATTTT
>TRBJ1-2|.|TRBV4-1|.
CASSQALAGVHGYTF
TGCGCCAGCAGCCAAGCCCTAGCAGGGGTCCATGGCTACACCTTC
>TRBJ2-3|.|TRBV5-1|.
CASSLGLDADTQYF
TGCGCCAGCAGCTTGGGACTAGATGCAGATACGCAGTATTTT
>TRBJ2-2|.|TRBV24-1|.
CATSDPRRGTGELFF
TGTGCCACCAGTGATCCTCGACGGGGGACCGGGGAGCTGTTTTTT
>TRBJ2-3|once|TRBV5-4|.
CASSSGGQRRFTDTQYF
TGTGCCAGCAGCTCGGGAGGACAGCGGAGGTTCACAGATACGCAGTATTTT
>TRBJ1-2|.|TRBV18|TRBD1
CASSPRDRGDYTF
TGTGCCAGCTCACCTCGGGACAGGGGAGACTACACCTTC
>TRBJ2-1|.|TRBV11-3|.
CASSLASGGEQFF
TGTGCCAGCAGCTTAGCGTCCGGTGGTGAGCAGTTCTTC
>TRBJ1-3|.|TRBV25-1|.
CASSESGSGNTIYF
TGTGCCAGCAGTGAATCGGGGAGCGGCAACACCATATATTTT
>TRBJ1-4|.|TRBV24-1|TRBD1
CATSETQGVDGVEKLFF
TGTGCCACCAGTGAAACCCAGGGGGTGGATGGAGTTGAAAAACTGTTTTTT
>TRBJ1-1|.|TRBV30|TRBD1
CALSNRGLAEAFF
TGTGCCTTGTCTAACAGGGGGCTGGCTGAAGCTTTCTTT
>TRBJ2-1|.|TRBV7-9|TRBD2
CASSPLAGGLYNEQFF
TGTGCCAGCAGCCCCCTTGCGGGGGGGTTATACAATGAGCAGTTCTTC
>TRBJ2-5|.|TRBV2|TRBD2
CASSARSGGAGETQYF
TGTGCCAGCAGTGCCAGGAGCGGGGGGGCCGGGGAGACCCAGTACTTC
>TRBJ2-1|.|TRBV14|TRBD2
CASSQARGGAYNEQFF
TGTGCCAGCAGCCAAGCGCGCGGGGGGGCCTACAATGAGCAGTTCTTC
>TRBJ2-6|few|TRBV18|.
CASSPTQVSGANVLTF
TGTGCCAGCTCACCAACACAGGTTTCTGGGGCCAACGTCCTGACTTTC
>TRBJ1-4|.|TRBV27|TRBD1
CASSLSGTGYEKLFF
TGTGCCAGCAGTTTATCCGGGACAGGGTATGAAAAACTGTTTTTT
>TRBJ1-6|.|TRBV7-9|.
CASSLKGRNSPLHF
TGTGCCAGCAGCTTAAAGGGGAGGAATTCACCCCTCCACTTT
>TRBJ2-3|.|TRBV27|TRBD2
CASSSRLADARDTQYF
TGTGCCAGCAGTTCGCGACTAGCGGACGCCAGGGATACGCAGTATTTT
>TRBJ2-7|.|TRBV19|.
CASSIDPAYEQYF
TGTGCCAGTAGTATAGACCCCGCCTACGAGCAGTACTTC
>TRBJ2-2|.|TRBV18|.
CASSLMDYQNTGELFF
TGTGCCAGCTCACTAATGGACTATCAGAACACCGGGGAGCTGTTTTTT
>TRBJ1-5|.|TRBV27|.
CATGNQPQHF
TGTGCCACCGGGAATCAGCCCCAGCATTTT
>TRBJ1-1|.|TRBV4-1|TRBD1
CASSQEFEEGARTEAFF
TGCGCCAGCAGCCAAGAATTCGAGGAGGGGGCCCGCACTGAAGCTTTCTTT
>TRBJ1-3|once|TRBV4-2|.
CASSQDLVGQGQNTIYF
TGTGCCAGCAGCCAAGATTTGGTTGGGCAGGGCCAAAACACCATATATTTT
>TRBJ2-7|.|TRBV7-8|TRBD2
CASTRTSGDYEQYF
TGTGCCAGCACCCGGACTAGCGGGGACTACGAGCAGTACTTC
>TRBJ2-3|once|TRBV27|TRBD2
CASSLSAGLQTDTQYF
TGTGCCAGCAGTTTATCAGCGGGACTACAGACAGATACGCAGTATTTT
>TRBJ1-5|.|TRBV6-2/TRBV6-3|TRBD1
CASSFDRVSNQPQHF
TGTGCCAGCAGCTTTGACAGGGTTAGCAATCAGCCCCAGCATTTT